This section outlines one T cell receptor beta chain sequence together with its context. The germline gives CDR1 DFQATT, CDR2 SNEGSKA (reference sequence). This CDR3 is 16 amino acids long. The data belong to a study of human CD8 memory T cell subsets. From healthy donors, buffy coats were the source of the PBMC. UMI-labeled 5' RACE was the method by which TCR beta libraries were made. For each CDR3 protein, TCRdb gives one entry from its re-call of the 5' RACE reads, without DNA. The record lists 6,000 to 9,000 distinct CDR3 sequences, of which the ten most abundant hold roughly 22%. Sample: CD8+ T cells from PBMCs. The receptor was derived from a human donor in good health. The chain employs TRBV20-1 and TRBJ2-1; without DNA, the TCRdb call of TRBD1 cannot be checked. This CDR3 is CSARVGPGTKDNEQFF.